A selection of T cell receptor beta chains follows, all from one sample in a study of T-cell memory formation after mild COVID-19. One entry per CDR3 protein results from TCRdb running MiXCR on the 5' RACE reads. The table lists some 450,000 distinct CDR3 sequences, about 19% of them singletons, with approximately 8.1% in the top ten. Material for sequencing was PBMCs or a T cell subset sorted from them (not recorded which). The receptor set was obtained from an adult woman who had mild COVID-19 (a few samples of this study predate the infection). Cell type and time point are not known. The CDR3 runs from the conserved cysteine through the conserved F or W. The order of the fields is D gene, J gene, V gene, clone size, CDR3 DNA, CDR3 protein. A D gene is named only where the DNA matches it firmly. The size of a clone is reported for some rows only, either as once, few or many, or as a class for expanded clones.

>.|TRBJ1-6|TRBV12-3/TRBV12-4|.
TGTGCCAGCAAAATCGACATCTTTACCTACTCACCCCTCCACTTT
CASKIDIFTYSPLHF
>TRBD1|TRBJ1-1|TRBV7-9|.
TGTGCCAGCAGCCCTGACAGGGGTAGTGCTTTCTTT
CASSPDRGSAFF
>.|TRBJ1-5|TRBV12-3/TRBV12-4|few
TGTGCCACCTCAATGCGGTTTGGTCAGCCCCAGCATTTT
CATSMRFGQPQHF
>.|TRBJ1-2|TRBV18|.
TGTGCCAGCTCACGAGGGACGGACGTGGGTGGCTACACCTTC
CASSRGTDVGGYTF
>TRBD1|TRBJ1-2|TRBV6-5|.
TGTGCCAGCAGTTACTCTGGGACAGGGGGCAATGGCTACACCTTC
CASSYSGTGGNGYTF
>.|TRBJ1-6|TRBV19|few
TGTGCCAGTAGTATCCCGGTTGGCCCGAATTCACCCCTCCACTTT
CASSIPVGPNSPLHF
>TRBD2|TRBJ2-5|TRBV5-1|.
TGCGCCAGCCAACTAGCGGGGGTGCAAGAGACCCAGTACTTC
CASQLAGVQETQYF
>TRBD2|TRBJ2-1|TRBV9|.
TGTGCCAGCAGCGCAGGACTAGCGGGGGGGCAGAATGAGCAGTTCTTC
CASSAGLAGGQNEQFF
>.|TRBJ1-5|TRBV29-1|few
TGCAGCGTTAAATATAGCAATCAGCCCCAGCATTTT
CSVKYSNQPQHF
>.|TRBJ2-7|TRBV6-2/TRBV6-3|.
TGTGCCAGCAGTTACGATCCGGGATCCCCCCTCTACGAGCAGTACTTC
CASSYDPGSPLYEQYF
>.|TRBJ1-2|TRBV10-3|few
TGTGCCATCTCAGAAGGGGAGCGGGGTAACTATGGCTACACCTTC
CAISEGERGNYGYTF
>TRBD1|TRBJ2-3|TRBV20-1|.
TGCAGTGCTTTTGGACCGGGACAGGGAGGAGATACGCAGTATTTT
CSAFGPGQGGDTQYF
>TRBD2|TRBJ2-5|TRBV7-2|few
TGTGCCAGCAGCTTAGGACTAGCGGGAGTGGGGGAGACCCAGTACTTC
CASSLGLAGVGETQYF
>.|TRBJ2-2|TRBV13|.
TGTGCCAGCAACGCAATGACAGCTACGAACACCGGGGAGCTGTTTTTT
CASNAMTATNTGELFF
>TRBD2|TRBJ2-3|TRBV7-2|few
TGTGCCAGCAGTTGGGGACTAGCGGGAGGCCTCACAGATACGCAGTATTTT
CASSWGLAGGLTDTQYF
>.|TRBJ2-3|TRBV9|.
TGTGCCAGCAGCGTAGAATGGGGGCACGGCACAGATACGCAGTATTTT
CASSVEWGHGTDTQYF
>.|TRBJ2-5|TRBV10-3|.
TGTGCCATCAGCCCTGGTGCAGCGGAGACCCAGTACTTC
CAISPGAAETQYF
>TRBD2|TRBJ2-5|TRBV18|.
TGTGCCAGCTCTCCACTAGCGAAAGAGACCCAGTACTTC
CASSPLAKETQYF
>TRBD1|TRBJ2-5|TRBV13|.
TGTGCCAGCAGCTCCCTGACAGGGGTGGAGACCCAGTACTTC
CASSSLTGVETQYF
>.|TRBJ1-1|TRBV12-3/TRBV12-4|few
TGTGCCAGCAGCTCCGACAGGTACTTGAACACTGAAGCTTTCTTT
CASSSDRYLNTEAFF
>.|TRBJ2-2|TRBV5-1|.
TGCGCCAGCAGCTCCCCCGCGAATACAATTGCCGGGGAGCTGTTTTTT
CASSSPANTIAGELFF
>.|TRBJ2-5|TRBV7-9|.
TGTGCCAGCAGCCCCCGCTTCAGCCAGGAGACCCAGTACTTC
CASSPRFSQETQYF
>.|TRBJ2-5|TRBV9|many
TGTGCCAGCAGCGCCGGGGCGCGGGAGACCCAGTACTTC
CASSAGARETQYF
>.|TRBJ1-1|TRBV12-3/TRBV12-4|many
TGTGCCAGCAGTCCCGCCCCTGGGGATACTGAAGCTTTCTTT
CASSPAPGDTEAFF
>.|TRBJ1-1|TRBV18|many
TGTGCCAGCTCAGGGACCCAGAACACTGAAGCTTTCTTT
CASSGTQNTEAFF
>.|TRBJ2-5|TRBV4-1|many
TGCGCCAGCAGCCAAGATTACCCGTGGCAAGAGACCCAGTACTTC
CASSQDYPWQETQYF
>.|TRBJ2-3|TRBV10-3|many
TGTGCCATCAGTGAGTCGGGTGGTGCTGGCACAGATACGCAGTATTTT
CAISESGGAGTDTQYF
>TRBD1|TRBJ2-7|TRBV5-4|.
TGTGCCAGCAGCTTGGGACAGGGAACCCGCGAGCAGTACTTC
CASSLGQGTREQYF
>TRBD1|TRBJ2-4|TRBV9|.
TGTGCCAGCAGCGTACCCTGGACAGGGGCGGCCAAAAACATTCAGTACTTC
CASSVPWTGAAKNIQYF
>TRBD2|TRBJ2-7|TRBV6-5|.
TGTGCCAGCAGATCAGGCGGGGGGGCATACTCCTACGAGCAGTACTTC
CASRSGGGAYSYEQYF
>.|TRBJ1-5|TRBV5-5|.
TGTGCCAGCAGCTTGGGGACCCATAATCAGCCCCAGCATTTT
CASSLGTHNQPQHF
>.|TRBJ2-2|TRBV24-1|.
TGTGCCACCAGCGAGGGTGGTGGGTTTTGGTCCGGGGAGCTGTTTTTT
CATSEGGGFWSGELFF
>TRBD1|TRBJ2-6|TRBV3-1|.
TGTGCCAGCAGCCGCGGACAGGGGAGGTCTGGGGCCAACGTCCTGACTTTC
CASSRGQGRSGANVLTF
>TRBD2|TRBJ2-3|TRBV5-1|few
TGCGCCAGCAGCTTGCAACGGGGGGAGGCAGATACGCAGTATTTT
CASSLQRGEADTQYF
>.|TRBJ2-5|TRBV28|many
TGTGCCAGCAGTTTTCAGCCAAGGGAGACCCAGTACTTC
CASSFQPRETQYF
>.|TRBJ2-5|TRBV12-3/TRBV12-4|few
TGTGCCAGCACTATCTCGGAGCGAAACCAAGAGACCCAGTACTTC
CASTISERNQETQYF
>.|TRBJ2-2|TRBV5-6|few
TGTGCCAGCAGCTACCGACAGACGAACACCGGGGAGCTGTTTTTT
CASSYRQTNTGELFF
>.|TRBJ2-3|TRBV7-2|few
TGTGCCAGCAGCTTAAGGCCCCTTTACGAGGATACGCAGTATTTT
CASSLRPLYEDTQYF
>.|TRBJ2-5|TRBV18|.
TGTGCCAGCTCACCACCGTCCAGCGGGCAGACCCAGTACTTC
CASSPPSSGQTQYF
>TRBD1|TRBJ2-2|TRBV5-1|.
TGCGCCAGCAGCCGGACAGGGGGAGGAACCGGGGAGCTGTTTTTT
CASSRTGGGTGELFF
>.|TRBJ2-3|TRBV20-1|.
TGCAGTGCTAGATGGCAGGATACGCAGTATTTT
CSARWQDTQYF
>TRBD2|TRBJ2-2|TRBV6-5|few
TGTGCCAGCAGTTTCCCGGCCAGGGAGGGCGGGGAGCTGTTTTTT
CASSFPAREGGELFF
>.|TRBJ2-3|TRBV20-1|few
TGCAGTGCTAGAGGGGCCTCCGGGGCCCAGCGGGATACGCAGTATTTT
CSARGASGAQRDTQYF
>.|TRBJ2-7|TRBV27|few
TGTGCCAGCAGTTTGCGGGGCAATGGAGAATACTACGAGCAGTACTTC
CASSLRGNGEYYEQYF
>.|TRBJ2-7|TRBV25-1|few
TGTGCCAGCAGTGAATGGGCGGGGGCGGTGGACGAGCAGTACTTC
CASSEWAGAVDEQYF